The rows below give T cell receptor beta chains drawn from one sample of a study of blood T cell repertoires in COVID-19. TCRdb's table, derived via immunoSEQ multiplex PCR, lists solely in-frame clones and lacks some. The sample lists 130,000 or so clones, 70% to 85% seen once, with 3.5% to 5.5% in the top ten. The sample was peripheral blood. Receptor source: a woman between 65 and 79 years old with acute or convalescent COVID-19. The CDR3 runs from the conserved cysteine through the conserved F or W.

V	J	CDR3
TRBV4-2	TRBJ1-6	CASSPSRTPNSPLHF
TRBV6-5	TRBJ1-4	CASSLNAGAVNEKLFF
TRBV24-1	TRBJ1-2	CATSDPGQDYGYTF
TRBV12-3/TRBV12-4	TRBJ2-5	CASSSREKETQYF
TRBV9	TRBJ2-5	CASSSGLQGIGETQYF
TRBV7-9	TRBJ1-2	CASSFNGGANYGYTF
TRBV4-1	TRBJ2-4	CASSQPAGGVAKNIQYF
TRBV6-2/TRBV6-3	TRBJ1-6	CASSYRAGGSPLHF
TRBV19	TRBJ2-7	CASSIGWDISSYEQYF
TRBV7-2	TRBJ2-6	CASSAYGAGANVLTF
TRBV7-9	TRBJ2-3	CASKPGLAGDTTDTQYF
TRBV11-2	TRBJ2-5	CASSLDWGLQETQYF
TRBV19	TRBJ1-2	CASSILQGYGYTF
TRBV6-6	TRBJ2-7	CASEGYSSYEQYF
TRBV19	TRBJ1-1	CASSPRNTEAFF
TRBV7-2	TRBJ2-3	CASAGGSYTDTQYF
TRBV11-3	TRBJ2-3	CASSQYSGTDTQYF
TRBV6-5	TRBJ1-5	CASRKQGADNQPQHF
TRBV11-2	TRBJ1-2	CASSTGTGGYGYTF
TRBV15	TRBJ1-4	CATQRQRNEKLFF
TRBV7-2	TRBJ1-2	CASGSGSTNYGYTF
TRBV6-5	TRBJ2-3	CASKDFGTDTQYF
TRBV6-2/TRBV6-3	TRBJ2-2	CASSSTPPGELFF
TRBV4-3	TRBJ2-7	CASSLAAGEVYEQYF
TRBV3-1/TRBV3-2	TRBJ2-5	CASSHLGLQETQYF
TRBV20-1	TRBJ1-2	CSASQGPSGGGYTF
TRBV6-2/TRBV6-3	TRBJ2-3	CASSYGRTDTQYF
TRBV10-3	TRBJ1-1	CAIGTGVNTEAFF
TRBV12-3/TRBV12-4	TRBJ2-5	CASRHLRETQYF
TRBV30	TRBJ1-1	CAWNPTVRNTEAFF
TRBV7-2	TRBJ2-3	CASSRTMGAPDTQYF
TRBV18	TRBJ1-1	CASSPYLDTEAFF
TRBV12-5	TRBJ2-7	CASGRENPYEQYF
TRBV18	TRBJ2-2	CASSGQAAGELFF
TRBV7-9	TRBJ1-5	CASSLDRVGHQPQHF
TRBV2	TRBJ2-3	CASSVGGTFGDTQYF
TRBV6-5	TRBJ1-1	CASSLGGRTEAFF
TRBV29-1	TRBJ1-1	CSVEDRHSSVTEAFF
TRBV7-2	TRBJ1-1	CASSQDRVVEAFF
TRBV6-2/TRBV6-3	TRBJ1-5	CASSPQGWSNQPQHF
TRBV27	TRBJ1-6	CASRFLNSPLHF
TRBV11-3	TRBJ2-1	CASSPYRGSSYNEQFF
TRBV2	TRBJ1-1	CASSEIRSGEGAFF
TRBV4-3	TRBJ1-6	CASSQETGAANSPLHF
TRBV5-5	TRBJ1-1	CASMNRGMNTEAFF